This T cell receptor beta chain was obtained from a study of blood T cell repertoires in COVID-19. Profiled with immunoSEQ multiplex PCR; TCRdb holds only in-frame clones, not every one. The table shows 200,000 to 250,000 clones, with 84% occurring only once. The table lists this clone with a count of one. Specimen: PBMCs or T cells enriched from blood (not recorded which). The sequence was obtained from a woman between 35 and 50 years old who had recovered from COVID-19.

The DNA of the CDR3 is TGTGCCAGCAATGACCGGGACTCTTACGAGCAGTACTTC. It encodes CASNDRDSYEQYF. The chain recombines TRBV27 with TRBJ2-7; TRBD2 is a possible D gene (6 bases). Trimming cost V 7 bases and J 4 bases, with 14 bases left between them. Germline V gene lookup returns CDR1 MNHEY and CDR2 SMNVEV (reference sequence). The CDR3 covers 13 residues.